These 23 T cell receptor beta chains came from one sample sequenced in a study of shared clonotypes between healthy human individuals. Clones were read by immunoSEQ multiplex PCR, and TCRdb kept only the in-frame ones, dropping some. The repertoire holds some 1.5 million clones, with about 96% as singletons. The sequencing input was naive CD4+ T cells sorted from blood. Subset indicated: CD45RA+ positively selected. The receptors were gathered from a man aged 30-40 years in good health.

V gene TRBV5-5 combines with J gene TRBJ1-4; D uncertain. V was trimmed by 4 bases and J by 8 bases, leaving 12 bases between them. The germline V gene encodes CDR1 SGHKS and CDR2 YYEKEE (reference sequence). The CDR3 has 13 residues. The CDR3 sequence is CASSPSPGEKLFF. The CDR3 DNA sequence: TGTGCCAGCAGCCCGTCCCCTGGGGAAAAACTGTTTTTT.

The CDR3 bases are TGTGCCAGCAGCCTGACTATGAGCAAGTTCTTC. Amino acid sequence: CASSLTMSKFF. The chain recombines TRBV7-9 with TRBJ2-1; tentative D call: TRBD2 (5 bases). The ends were cut back, 5 bases at V and 14 bases at J, with 13 bases in the middle. The CDR3 extends over 11 amino acids. Germline V lookup: CDR1 SEHNR, CDR2 FQNEAQ (reference sequence).

This clone was recorded once. V usage is TRBV7-9 and J usage is TRBJ1-5; D remains ambiguous. V was clipped by 2 bases and J by 3 bases, with 11 bases between them. Germline CDR1 reads SEHNR; CDR2 reads FQNEAQ (reference sequence). The CDR3 is 15 amino acids. The CDR3 is CASSLSGEPNQPQHF. CDR3 DNA sequence: TGTGCCAGCAGCTTAAGTGGGGAACCCAATCAGCCCCAGCATTTT.

The CDR3 protein is CASSYWGRGYNEQFF. The CDR3, as DNA: TGTGCCAGCAGTTACTGGGGGCGAGGATACAATGAGCAGTTCTTC. The rearrangement uses TRBV6-5 and TRBJ2-1, with TRBD1 as a possible D gene (6 bases). The CDR3 has 15 residues. V was pared by 1 base and J by 4 bases, with 11 bases between. CDR1 and CDR2 (germline): MNHEY, SVGAGI.

V is TRBV5-1 and J is TRBJ2-1, with D perhaps assigned TRBD1 or TRBD2 (5 bases each). The V end lost 6 bases, the J end lost 3 bases, and 13 bases lay between the germline ends. Germline CDR1 is SGHRS and CDR2 is YFSETQ. The CDR3 covers 14 residues. The CDR3: CASNQGADYNEQFF. Written as DNA, the CDR3 is TGCGCCAGCAATCAGGGAGCGGACTACAATGAGCAGTTCTTC.

The chain is built from TRBV12-5 and TRBJ2-1, with a tentative D call TRBD1 (6 bases). This CDR3 contains 16 residues. CDR1 and CDR2 from the germline V gene are LGHNT and FRNRAP. The V end lost 0 bases, the J end lost 3 bases, and 12 bases lay between the germline ends. The DNA for the CDR3 is TGTGCTAGTGGTTTGGTACACGGCAGGGGCTACAATGAGCAGTTCTTC. This translates into CASGLVHGRGYNEQFF.

The rearrangement joins TRBV2 to TRBJ2-3; D is possibly TRBD2 (6 bases). Looked up from germline, CDR1 is SNHLY and CDR2 is FYNNEI. The CDR3 has 16 amino acids. Between the trimmed V and J ends, which lost 6 bases and 1 base, there was a span of 17 bases. The CDR3 loop reads CASRPRHSGGTDTQYF. Here the CDR3 DNA reads TGTGCCAGCAGACCCCGGCATAGCGGAGGCACAGATACGCAGTATTTT.

The rearrangement uses TRBV18 and TRBJ2-3; no firm D call. Looked up from germline, CDR1 is KGHSH and CDR2 is LQKENI. V was cut by 1 base and J by 3 bases, with 14 bases left in between. The CDR3 is made up of 16 amino acids. DNA of the CDR3: TGTGCCAGCTCACCACTAATTCCTGGGGTGACAGATACGCAGTATTTT. Protein sequence: CASSPLIPGVTDTQYF.

The chain carries TRBV14 and TRBJ2-3; weak D call: TRBD1 (6 bases). The length of the CDR3 is 15 residues. Germline lookup yields CDR1 SGHDN and CDR2 FVKESK. V lost 2 bases and J 2 bases, leaving 11 bases between the germline ends. The CDR3 reads CASSQTWTDTDTQYF. The CDR3 DNA reads TGTGCCAGCAGCCAAACCTGGACAGACACAGATACGCAGTATTTT.

The chain carries TRBV7-3 and TRBJ2-1; the D gene is possibly TRBD2 (6 bases). The germline CDR1 and CDR2 sequences are SGHTA and FQGTGA. This CDR3 comprises 15 residues. The V end lost 2 bases, the J end lost 2 bases, and 10 bases lay between the germline ends. The chain's CDR3 is CASSLAGKTYNEQFF. The CDR3 DNA sequence: TGTGCCAGCAGCTTAGCGGGGAAGACCTACAATGAGCAGTTCTTC.

The V and J genes are TRBV14 and TRBJ2-3; D unresolved. The CDR3 loop spans 15 amino acids. V gave up 4 bases and J gave up 0 bases, with 11 bases separating them. The germline CDR1 and CDR2 sequences are SGHDN and FVKESK. CDR3 in DNA: TGTGCCAGCAGCCCGACACCCTCTAGCACAGATACGCAGTATTTT. Translating it yields CASSPTPSSTDTQYF.

The CDR3 DNA follows: TGTGCCAGCACCGAACCGAGGGCAGGCCATGGCTACACCTTC. Its translation: CASTEPRAGHGYTF. The V and J genes are TRBV28 and TRBJ1-2; D remains ambiguous. Germline V gene lookup returns CDR1 MDHEN and CDR2 SYDVKM. V was pared by 7 bases and J by 6 bases, with 18 bases between. This CDR3 has 14 residues.

The chain recombines TRBV9 with TRBJ1-3; D is unresolved. Trimming took 0 bases from V and 3 from J, leaving 7 bases between them. In germline, CDR1 is SGDLS, CDR2 YYNGEE. The CDR3 contains 14 residues. CDR3 DNA: TGTGCCAGCAGCGTAGGAGGTTATGGAAACACCATATATTTT. This gives the protein CASSVGGYGNTIYF.

V usage is TRBV6-1 and J usage is TRBJ1-2, with D possibly matching TRBD1 (6 bases). The CDR3 is 14 residues long. Germline V gene lookup returns CDR1 MNHNS and CDR2 SASEGT. V lost 2 bases and J 4 bases, leaving 11 bases between the germline ends. CDR3 bases: TGTGCCAGCAGTGAACCAGGGGCGTTCTATGGCTACACCTTC. Its translation is CASSEPGAFYGYTF.

The genes are TRBV5-1 and TRBJ2-2, with D perhaps TRBD1 or TRBD2 (6 bases each). This CDR3 has 14 residues. Germline loops: CDR1 SGHRS, CDR2 YFSETQ. V lost 5 bases, J lost 4 bases, and 12 bases lay in between. In DNA form, the CDR3 reads TGCGCCAGCAGACCGGGGGCGCCCACCGGGGAGCTGTTTTTT. Translating it yields CASRPGAPTGELFF. The complete variable domain, with remaining parts taken from reference TRBV5-1 and TRBJ2-2, reads KAGVTQTPRYLIKTRGQQVTLSCSPISGHRSVSWYQQTPGQGLQFLFEYFSETQRNKGNFPGRFSGRQFSNSRSEMNVSTLELGDSALYLCASRPGAPTGELFFGEGSRLTVL.

The chain is built from TRBV13 and TRBJ2-3, with 10 bases identical to TRBD2. Germline loops: CDR1 PRHDT, CDR2 FYEKMQ (reference sequence). V lost 6 bases to trimming and J lost 0 bases; unmatched junction nucleotides: 6. This CDR3 has 16 amino acids. The CDR3 spells CASRRSGRVSTDTQYF. The CDR3 nucleotides are TGTGCCAGCAGGAGGAGCGGGAGGGTTAGCACAGATACGCAGTATTTT.

V usage is TRBV6-5 and J usage is TRBJ2-3; 10 positions agree with TRBD2. CDR3 size: 14 residues. Trimming took 8 bases from V and 0 from J; bases not matched to a gene: 2. Per germline, CDR1 MNHEY and CDR2 SVGAGI. CDR3 protein: CASQAGGSTDTQYF. The CDR3 DNA follows: TGTGCCAGCCAAGCGGGAGGGAGCACAGATACGCAGTATTTT.

The sample holds one count of this clone. The chain employs TRBV10-3 and TRBJ1-5; 7 positions match TRBD1. This CDR3 region has 14 residues. Looked up from germline, CDR1 is ENHRY and CDR2 is SYGVKD. V dropped 3 bases and J dropped 5; count of bases not matched to a gene: 4. As DNA, the CDR3 is TGTGCCATCAGTGACCTTACAGGGGATCAGCCCCAGCATTTT. It codes for CAISDLTGDQPQHF.

The chain carries TRBV18 and TRBJ1-5; a possible D gene is TRBD1 (6 bases). The CDR3 sequence is 15 residues long. The V and J ends lost 6 bases and 2 bases respectively, with 14 bases between them. Looked up from germline, CDR1 is KGHSH and CDR2 is LQKENI. CDR3 loop: CASSPNRAGNQPQHF. CDR3 sequence (DNA): TGTGCCAGCTCCCCTAACAGGGCAGGCAATCAGCCCCAGCATTTT.

The rearrangement joins TRBV28 to TRBJ1-1, with 10 nucleotides matching TRBD1. V shed 4 bases and J 0 bases; nucleotides not matched to a gene: 8. Germline-derived CDR1 and CDR2 are MDHEN and SYDVKM. The CDR3 has 17 amino acids. CDR3 sequence: CASSSTGGVTMNTEAFF. DNA for the CDR3: TGTGCCAGCAGTTCGACAGGGGGCGTAACCATGAACACTGAAGCTTTCTTT.

The J gene is TRBJ2-1, the V gene TRBV2, with TRBD2 identical over 11 bases. The CDR3 runs to 17 residues. Germline V gene data show CDR1 as SNHLY and CDR2 as FYNNEI. V was pared by 9 bases and J by 6 bases, with 16 bases of the junction left unmatched. The CDR3 DNA reads TGTGCCAGTTTACTAGCGGGAGCAACGGGTCGTGGCAATGAGCAGTTCTTC. This translates into CASLLAGATGRGNEQFF.

CDR3 residues: CASSSPGLAGGGTQYF. The CDR3, as DNA: TGTGCCAGTAGTTCGCCGGGACTAGCGGGAGGTGGTACGCAGTATTTT. The genes are TRBV19 and TRBJ2-3; 15 nucleotides align to TRBD2. The CDR3 runs to 16 residues. Germline V CDR1 and CDR2: LNHDA, SQIVND (reference sequence). V shed 5 bases and J 8 bases; nucleotides not matched to a gene: 8.

The chain links TRBV7-2 to TRBJ2-1; 10 bases are a match to TRBD2. V dropped 5 bases and J dropped 0; count of bases not matched to a gene: 13. CDR3 size: 19 residues. Germline CDR1 SGHTA, CDR2 FQGNSA. Here the CDR3 reads CASSRPNIAGGNSYNEQFF. The CDR3 DNA follows: TGTGCCAGCAGCCGTCCTAATATAGCGGGAGGTAACTCCTACAATGAGCAGTTCTTC.